Listed below are T cell receptor beta chains from one sample, sequenced in a study of shared clonotypes between healthy human individuals. TCRdb's table, derived via immunoSEQ multiplex PCR, lists solely in-frame clones and lacks some. The top ten clones hold approximately 1.5% of a sample with some 1 million clones, about 75% of them seen once. Sample: memory CD4+ T cells sorted from blood. The source of these receptors is a man aged 18 to 29 in good health. Each CDR3 is given with its conserved first and last residue. Each record gives: J gene, V gene, clone size, D gene, CDR3 DNA, CDR3 protein. D genes are given only for firm matches. The listing skips clone size in some rows; elsewhere it reads once, few, many or a size class.

j_gene: TRBJ2-1
v_gene: TRBV29-1
abundance: once
d_gene: .
CDR3nt: TGCAGCGTTGGACGGAGGGAGAATGAGCAGTTCTTC
CDR3aa: CSVGRRENEQFF

j_gene: TRBJ2-1
v_gene: TRBV5-1
abundance: .
d_gene: .
CDR3nt: TGCGCCAGCAGCTTGGTGTCCACGACCTACAATGAGCAGTTCTTC
CDR3aa: CASSLVSTTYNEQFF

j_gene: TRBJ2-1
v_gene: TRBV4-1
abundance: .
d_gene: .
CDR3nt: TGCGCCAGCAGCCAAGATAACGGTCGGGAGCAGTTCTTC
CDR3aa: CASSQDNGREQFF

j_gene: TRBJ2-3
v_gene: TRBV7-7
abundance: .
d_gene: .
CDR3nt: TGTGCTAGCAGCTTGAGGCCTTCTAGCACAGATACGCAGTATTTT
CDR3aa: CASSLRPSSTDTQYF

j_gene: TRBJ2-5
v_gene: TRBV11-2
abundance: .
d_gene: .
CDR3nt: TGTGCCAGCAGCTCCCTCCTAGCGTACCAAGAGACCCAGTACTTC
CDR3aa: CASSSLLAYQETQYF

j_gene: TRBJ2-7
v_gene: TRBV7-3
abundance: .
d_gene: TRBD1
CDR3nt: TGTGCCAGCAGCCGATTGGGACAGGATGAAAAGCAGTACTTC
CDR3aa: CASSRLGQDEKQYF

j_gene: TRBJ2-7
v_gene: TRBV6-5
abundance: .
d_gene: .
CDR3nt: TGTGCCAGCAGCGCCCGAGGCCGTCAGCAGTACTTC
CDR3aa: CASSARGRQQYF

j_gene: TRBJ1-5
v_gene: TRBV5-4
abundance: few
d_gene: .
CDR3nt: TGTGCCAGCAGCTATGATCTCAATCAGCCCCAGCATTTT
CDR3aa: CASSYDLNQPQHF

j_gene: TRBJ1-1
v_gene: TRBV7-3
abundance: .
d_gene: .
CDR3nt: TGTGCCAGCAGCCTCACAGGGCCCACTGAAGCTTTCTTT
CDR3aa: CASSLTGPTEAFF

j_gene: TRBJ2-3
v_gene: TRBV7-9
abundance: .
d_gene: TRBD2
CDR3nt: TGTGCCAGCAGGCCCAGACTAGCGGGAAAGAGGACAGATACGCAGTATTTT
CDR3aa: CASRPRLAGKRTDTQYF

j_gene: TRBJ2-7
v_gene: TRBV30
abundance: .
d_gene: .
CDR3nt: TGTGCCTGGAGTGCCGGGACCAAACCGTACGAGCAGTACTTC
CDR3aa: CAWSAGTKPYEQYF

j_gene: TRBJ1-1
v_gene: TRBV30
abundance: once
d_gene: .
CDR3nt: TGTGCCTGGAGTCCCGGACAGTTTTCTGAAGCTTTCTTT
CDR3aa: CAWSPGQFSEAFF

j_gene: TRBJ2-2
v_gene: TRBV4-1
abundance: few
d_gene: .
CDR3nt: TGCGCCAGCAGCCTTGGACGTGCGAACACCGGGGAGCTGTTTTTT
CDR3aa: CASSLGRANTGELFF